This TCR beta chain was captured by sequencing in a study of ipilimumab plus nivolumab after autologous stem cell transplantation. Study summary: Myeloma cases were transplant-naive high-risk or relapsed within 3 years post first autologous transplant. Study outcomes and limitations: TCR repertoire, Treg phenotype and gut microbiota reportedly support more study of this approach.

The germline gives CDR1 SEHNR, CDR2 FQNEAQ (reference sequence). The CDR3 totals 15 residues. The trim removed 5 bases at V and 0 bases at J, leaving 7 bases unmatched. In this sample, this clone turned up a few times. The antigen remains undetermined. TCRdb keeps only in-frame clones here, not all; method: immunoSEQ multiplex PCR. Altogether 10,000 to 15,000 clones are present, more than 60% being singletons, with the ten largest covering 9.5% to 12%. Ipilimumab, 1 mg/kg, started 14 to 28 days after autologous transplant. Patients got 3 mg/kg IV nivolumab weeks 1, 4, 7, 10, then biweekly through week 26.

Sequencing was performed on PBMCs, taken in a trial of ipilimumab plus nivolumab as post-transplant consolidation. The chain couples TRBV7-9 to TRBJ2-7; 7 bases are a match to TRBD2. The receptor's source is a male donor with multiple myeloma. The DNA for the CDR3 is TGTGCCAGCAGCCTCTCGGGGGGTACCTCCTACGAGCAGTACTTC. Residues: CASSLSGGTSYEQYF.